This T cell receptor (beta chain) was captured by sequencing in a study of cytomegalovirus exposure and HLA in healthy donors. Per germline, CDR1 MNHEY and CDR2 SMNVEV (reference sequence). V lost 4 bases to trimming and J lost 0 bases, with 25 bases between them. The CDR3 has 20 amino acids. Study-wide findings and caveats: 164 TCR beta chains were listed as cytomegalovirus-associated. The only immune exposure information that was available was CMV serostatus. Among donors in an Asian-associated ancestry cluster, a later analysis reportedly found fewer N-insertions than the roughly 610-donor mean.

PCR employed 60 Vbeta and 13 Jbeta primers. Produced via immunoSEQ multiplex PCR; TCRdb's table is partial and in-frame only. The sample consists of 150,000 to 200,000 clones, over 75% of them appearing once. A remark on this clone: Its antigen remains unknown.

The clonotype was recovered from a woman in her forties or fifties in good health and CMV-seropositive. Material: PBMCs. This rearrangement joins TRBV27 to TRBJ1-3; tentative D call: TRBD1 (5 bases). The chain's CDR3 is CASSSHSPIGQPSSGNTIYF. In DNA, the CDR3 is TGTGCCAGCAGTTCACACTCCCCGATAGGACAACCCAGCTCTGGAAACACCATATATTTT.